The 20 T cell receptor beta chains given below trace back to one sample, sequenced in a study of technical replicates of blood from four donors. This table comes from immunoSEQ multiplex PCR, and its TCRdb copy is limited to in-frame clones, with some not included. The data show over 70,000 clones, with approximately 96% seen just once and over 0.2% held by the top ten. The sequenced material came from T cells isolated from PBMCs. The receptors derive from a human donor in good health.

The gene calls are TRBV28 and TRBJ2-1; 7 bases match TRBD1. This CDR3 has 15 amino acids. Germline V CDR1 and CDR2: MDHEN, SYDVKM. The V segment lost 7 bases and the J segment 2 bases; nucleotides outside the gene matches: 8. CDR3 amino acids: CASTTQGRPYNEQFF. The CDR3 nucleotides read TGTGCCAGCACCACACAGGGGAGACCCTACAATGAGCAGTTCTTC.

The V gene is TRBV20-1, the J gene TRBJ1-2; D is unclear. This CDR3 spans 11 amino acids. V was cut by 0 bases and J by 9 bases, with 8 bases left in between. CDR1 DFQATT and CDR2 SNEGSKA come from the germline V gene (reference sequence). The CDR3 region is CSARDRQRYTF. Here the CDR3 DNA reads TGCAGTGCTAGAGATAGACAACGCTACACCTTC.

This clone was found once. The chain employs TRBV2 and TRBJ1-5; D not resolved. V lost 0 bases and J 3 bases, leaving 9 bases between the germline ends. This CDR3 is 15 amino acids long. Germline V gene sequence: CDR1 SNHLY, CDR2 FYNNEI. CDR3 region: CASSEAVRSNQPQHF. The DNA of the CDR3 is TGTGCCAGCAGTGAAGCGGTGCGTTCCAATCAGCCCCAGCATTTT.

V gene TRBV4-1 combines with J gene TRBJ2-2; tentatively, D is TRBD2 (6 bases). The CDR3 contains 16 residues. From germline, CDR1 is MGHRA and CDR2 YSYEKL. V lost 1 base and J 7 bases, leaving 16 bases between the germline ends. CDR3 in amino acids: CASSQVGGAPSGELFF. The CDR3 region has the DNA TGCGCCAGCAGCCAAGTGGGGGGAGCACCCAGCGGGGAGCTGTTTTTT.

This chain's CDR3 is CASSRGTSGSQVSYNEQFF. The DNA for the CDR3 is TGCGCCAGCAGCCGCGGGACTAGCGGGAGTCAAGTGTCCTACAATGAGCAGTTCTTC. V is TRBV4-1 and J is TRBJ2-1, with TRBD2 matching over 14 bases. The germline V gene has CDR1 MGHRA and CDR2 YSYEKL. The CDR3 consists of 19 residues. V shed 4 bases, J shed 1 base, and the junction held 9 bases outside the gene matches.

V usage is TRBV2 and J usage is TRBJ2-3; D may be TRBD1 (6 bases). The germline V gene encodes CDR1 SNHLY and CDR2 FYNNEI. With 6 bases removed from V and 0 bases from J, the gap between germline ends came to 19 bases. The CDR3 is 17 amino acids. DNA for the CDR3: TGTGCCAGCAGGAACCCCGAGTGGGACACCAGCACAGATACGCAGTATTTT. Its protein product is CASRNPEWDTSTDTQYF.

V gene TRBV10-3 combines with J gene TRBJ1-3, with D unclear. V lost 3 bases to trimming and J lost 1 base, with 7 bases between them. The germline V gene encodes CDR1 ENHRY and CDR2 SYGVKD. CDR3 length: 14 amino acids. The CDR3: CAISDQMSGNTIYF. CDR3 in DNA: TGTGCCATCAGTGATCAAATGTCTGGAAACACCATATATTTT.

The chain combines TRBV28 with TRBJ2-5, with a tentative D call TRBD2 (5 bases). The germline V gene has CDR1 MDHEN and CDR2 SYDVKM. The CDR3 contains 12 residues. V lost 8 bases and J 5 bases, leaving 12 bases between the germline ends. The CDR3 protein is CASVRGEETQYF. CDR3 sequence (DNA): TGTGCCAGCGTCCGGGGTGAGGAGACCCAGTACTTC.

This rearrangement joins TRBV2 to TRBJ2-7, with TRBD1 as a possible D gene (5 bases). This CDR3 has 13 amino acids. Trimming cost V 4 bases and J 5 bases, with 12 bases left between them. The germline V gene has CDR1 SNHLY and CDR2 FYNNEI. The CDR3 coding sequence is TGTGCCAGCAGTGGACAGTTTTCCAACGAGCAGTACTTC. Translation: CASSGQFSNEQYF.

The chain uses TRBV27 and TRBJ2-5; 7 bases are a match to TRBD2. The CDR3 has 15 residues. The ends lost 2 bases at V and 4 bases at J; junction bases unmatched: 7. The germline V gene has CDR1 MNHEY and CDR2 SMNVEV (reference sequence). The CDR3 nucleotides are TGTGCCAGCAGTTTACTATTTGGCGGGGGAGAGACCCAGTACTTC. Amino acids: CASSLLFGGGETQYF.

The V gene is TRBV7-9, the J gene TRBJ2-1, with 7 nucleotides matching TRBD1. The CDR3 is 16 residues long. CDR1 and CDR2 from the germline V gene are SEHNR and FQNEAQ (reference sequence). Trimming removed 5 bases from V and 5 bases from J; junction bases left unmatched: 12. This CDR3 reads CASSPTGSPDHNEQFF. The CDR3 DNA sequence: TGTGCCAGCAGCCCGACAGGGTCCCCGGACCACAATGAGCAGTTCTTC.

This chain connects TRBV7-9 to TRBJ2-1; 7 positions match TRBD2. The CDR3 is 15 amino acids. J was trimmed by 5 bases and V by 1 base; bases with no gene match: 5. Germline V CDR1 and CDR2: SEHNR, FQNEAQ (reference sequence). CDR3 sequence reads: CASSLGLRGDNEQFF. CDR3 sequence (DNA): TGTGCCAGCAGCTTAGGCCTACGGGGGGACAATGAGCAGTTCTTC. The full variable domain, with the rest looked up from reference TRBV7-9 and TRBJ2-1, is DTGVSQNPRHKITKRGQNVTFRCDPISEHNRLYWYRQTLGQGPEFLTYFQNEAQLEKSRLLSDRFSAERPKGSFSTLEIQRTEQGDSAMYLCASSLGLRGDNEQFFGPGTRLTVL.

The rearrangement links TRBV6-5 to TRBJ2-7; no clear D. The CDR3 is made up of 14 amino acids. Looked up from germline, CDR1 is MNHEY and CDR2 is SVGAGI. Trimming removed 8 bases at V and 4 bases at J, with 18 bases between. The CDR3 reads CASQTGFGWYEQYF. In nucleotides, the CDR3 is TGTGCCAGCCAAACCGGGTTTGGGTGGTACGAGCAGTACTTC.

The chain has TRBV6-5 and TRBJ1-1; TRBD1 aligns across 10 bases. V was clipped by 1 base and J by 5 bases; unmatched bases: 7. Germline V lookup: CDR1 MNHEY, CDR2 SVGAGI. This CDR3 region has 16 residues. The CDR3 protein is CASSYLNRDRGTEAFF. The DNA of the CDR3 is TGTGCCAGCAGTTACTTAAATAGGGACAGGGGTACTGAAGCTTTCTTT.

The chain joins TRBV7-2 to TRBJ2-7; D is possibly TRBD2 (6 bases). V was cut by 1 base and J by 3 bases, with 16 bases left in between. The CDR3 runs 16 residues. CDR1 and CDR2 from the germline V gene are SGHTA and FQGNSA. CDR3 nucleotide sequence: TGTGCCAGCAGCTTAGGAGGGCAGGCGGGAAACTACGAGCAGTACTTC. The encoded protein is CASSLGGQAGNYEQYF.

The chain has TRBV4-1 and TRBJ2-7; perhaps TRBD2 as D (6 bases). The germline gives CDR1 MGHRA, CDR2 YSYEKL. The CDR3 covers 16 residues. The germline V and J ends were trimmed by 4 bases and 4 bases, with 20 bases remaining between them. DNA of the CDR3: TGCGCCAGCAGCCCGAGCTTCCTAGCGTCTGGGTACGAGCAGTACTTC. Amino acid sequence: CASSPSFLASGYEQYF.

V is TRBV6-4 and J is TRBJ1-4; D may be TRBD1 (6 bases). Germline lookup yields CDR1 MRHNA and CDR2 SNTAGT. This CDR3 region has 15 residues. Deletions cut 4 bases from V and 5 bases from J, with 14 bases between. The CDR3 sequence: CASSVGTRVNEKLFF. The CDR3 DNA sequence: TGTGCCAGCAGTGTCGGGACAAGGGTAAATGAAAAACTGTTTTTT.

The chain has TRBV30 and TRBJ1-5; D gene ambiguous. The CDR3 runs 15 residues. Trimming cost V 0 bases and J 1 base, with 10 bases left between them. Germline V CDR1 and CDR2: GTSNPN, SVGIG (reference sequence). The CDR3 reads CAWSVGGGSNQPQHF. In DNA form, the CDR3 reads TGTGCCTGGAGTGTAGGCGGTGGGAGCAATCAGCCCCAGCATTTT.

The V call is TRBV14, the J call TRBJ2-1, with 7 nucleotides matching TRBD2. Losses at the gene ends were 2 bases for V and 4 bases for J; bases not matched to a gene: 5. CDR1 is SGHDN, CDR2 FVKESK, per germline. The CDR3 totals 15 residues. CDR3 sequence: CASSQQSSGYNEQFF. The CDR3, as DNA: TGTGCCAGCAGCCAACAATCTAGCGGATACAATGAGCAGTTCTTC. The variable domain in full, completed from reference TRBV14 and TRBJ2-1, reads EAGVTQFPSHSVIEKGQTVTLRCDPISGHDNLYWYRRVMGKEIKFLLHFVKESKQDESGMPNNRFLAERTGGTYSTLKVQPAELEDSGVYFCASSQQSSGYNEQFFGPGTRLTVL.

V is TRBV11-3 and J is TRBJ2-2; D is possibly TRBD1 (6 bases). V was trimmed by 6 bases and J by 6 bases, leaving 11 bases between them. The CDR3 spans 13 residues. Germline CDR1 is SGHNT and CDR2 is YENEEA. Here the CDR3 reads CASSRTDPGELFF. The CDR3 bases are TGTGCCAGCAGTCGGACAGATCCCGGGGAGCTGTTTTTT.